These 31 T cell receptor beta chains were all obtained from the same sample, sequenced in a study of response to subunit inactivated influenza vaccine. MiXCR was run by TCRdb on the RT-PCR reads, yielding one entry per CDR3 protein. The profile covers around 580,000 distinct CDR3 sequences, with around 15% appearing a single time and roughly 10% taken by the ten largest. The specimen comprised PBMCs from blood, sampled 11 to 12 days after vaccination. These receptors were obtained from a man between 50 and 59 years old who received an inactivated influenza vaccine.

This clonotype was detected many times. The chain joins TRBV6-4 to TRBJ2-2; D might be TRBD1 (5 bases). The CDR3 runs to 15 residues. From germline, CDR1 is MRHNA and CDR2 SNTAGT. Trimming pared 8 bases from V and 1 base from J, leaving 14 bases between. The CDR3 DNA sequence: TGTGCCAGCCGTCGAGACAGCATGAACACCGGGGAGCTGTTTTTT. Protein product: CASRRDSMNTGELFF.

A note on this clonotype: A much larger clone differs by one base, so this may be a read error. This CDR3 is CASSSALGVKNTGELFF. The DNA of the CDR3 is TGTGCCAGCAGTTCTGCCCTTGGGGTGAAAAACACCGGGGAGCTGTTTTTT. The chain employs TRBV28 and TRBJ2-2; D is undetermined. CDR3 length: 17 residues. The germline CDR1 and CDR2 sequences are MDHEN and SYDVKM. The germline V and J ends were trimmed by 4 bases and 2 bases, with 17 bases remaining between them.

The chain is built from TRBV5-1 and TRBJ1-2; tentatively, D is TRBD1 (6 bases). Germline V gene sequence: CDR1 SGHRS, CDR2 YFSETQ. The CDR3 length is 16 residues. With 1 base removed from V and 2 bases from J, the gap between germline ends came to 15 bases. CDR3 DNA sequence: TGCGCCAGCAGCTTGCATGTACAGGGAGGAAACTATGGCTACACCTTC. Translated: CASSLHVQGGNYGYTF. Using reference TRBV5-1 and TRBJ1-2 for the parts outside the CDR3, the full variable domain is KAGVTQTPRYLIKTRGQQVTLSCSPISGHRSVSWYQQTPGQGLQFLFEYFSETQRNKGNFPGRFSGRQFSNSRSEMNVSTLELGDSALYLCASSLHVQGGNYGYTFGSGTRLTVV.

The chain employs TRBV4-3 and TRBJ2-1; the D gene could be TRBD1 or TRBD2 (5 bases each). Trimming took off 0 bases at V and 8 bases at J, with 20 bases between the two ends. The CDR3 totals 17 residues. Germline V lookup: CDR1 LGHNA, CDR2 YSLEER. The CDR3 sequence: CASSQDWGLMRKDEQFF. The CDR3 DNA reads TGCGCCAGCAGCCAAGATTGGGGGTTGATGCGGAAGGATGAGCAGTTCTTC.

This clonotype was counted only a few times. V gene TRBV4-3 combines with J gene TRBJ2-4; 8 nucleotides match TRBD2. The CDR3 spans 17 residues. CDR1 LGHNA and CDR2 YSLEER come from the germline V gene. J was trimmed by 7 bases and V by 4 bases; bases with no gene match: 15. The CDR3 loop reads CASSLSYRAGGLNIQYF. CDR3 coding DNA: TGCGCCAGCAGCCTTAGTTATCGCGCGGGAGGTCTGAACATTCAGTACTTC.

This clonotype was found a few times. V and J are TRBV11-2 and TRBJ2-2, with 15 bases identical to TRBD2. V lost 1 base, J lost 4 bases, and 4 bases stayed unmatched. From germline, CDR1 is SGHAT and CDR2 FQNNGV. This CDR3 is built from 18 residues. CDR3 coding DNA: TGTGCCAGCAGCTTAGGGACTAGCGGGAGGGGTGGCACCGGGGAGCTGTTTTTT. Amino acids: CASSLGTSGRGGTGELFF.

J is TRBJ2-7 and V is TRBV5-5; TRBD2 might be the D (5 bases). Germline V CDR1 and CDR2: SGHKS, YYEKEE (reference sequence). This CDR3 contains 13 residues. Trimming removed 4 bases at V and 5 bases at J, with 13 bases between. In DNA, the CDR3 is TGTGCCAGCAGCAGCAGGAGTAGCGACGAGCAGTACTTC. Its translation: CASSSRSSDEQYF.

This rearrangement joins TRBV2 to TRBJ2-5, with D perhaps matching TRBD1 (6 bases). This CDR3 has 15 residues. V lost 8 bases and J lost 0, with 16 bases in between. Germline V gene sequence: CDR1 SNHLY, CDR2 FYNNEI. The CDR3 protein is CASARDTQYQETQYF. The CDR3 DNA reads TGTGCCAGCGCCCGGGACACCCAGTACCAAGAGACCCAGTACTTC. The full variable domain, rest sourced from reference TRBV2 and TRBJ2-5, is EPEVTQTPSHQVTQMGQEVILRCVPISNHLYFYWYRQILGQKVEFLVSFYNNEISEKSEIFDDQFSVERPDGSNFTLKIRSTKLEDSAMYFCASARDTQYQETQYFGPGTRLLVL.

Only a few counts were recorded for this clonotype. The chain joins TRBV19 to TRBJ1-1; D may be TRBD1 (5 bases). Germline V gene lookup returns CDR1 LNHDA and CDR2 SQIVND (reference sequence). Trimming took 3 bases from V and 4 from J, leaving 6 bases between them. This CDR3 is built from 12 residues. As DNA, the CDR3 is TGTGCCAGTAGTATGGGGGGCACTGAAGCTTTCTTT. Amino acid sequence: CASSMGGTEAFF.

There are a few counts of this clonotype. CDR3 protein: CASGSRGGYTF. CDR3 DNA sequence: TGTGCCAGTGGGAGCCGTGGAGGCTACACCTTC. V gene TRBV19 combines with J gene TRBJ1-2; D gene uncertain. CDR3 length: 11 residues. The germline V and J ends were trimmed by 8 bases and 8 bases, with 12 bases remaining between them. Germline V gives CDR1 LNHDA, CDR2 SQIVND (reference sequence).

The chain uses TRBV11-1 and TRBJ2-3; 14 bases agree with TRBD2. J lost 3 bases, V lost 5 bases, and 10 bases had no gene match. CDR1 is SGHAT and CDR2 is FQDESV in the germline V gene (reference sequence). The CDR3 length is 18 residues. CDR3 nucleotide sequence: TGTGCCAGCAGCGCAGGGACTAGCGGGAGCGCCATGACAGATACGCAGTATTTT. Translated, it gives CASSAGTSGSAMTDTQYF.

This clonotype has a handful of counts. The chain carries TRBV20-1 and TRBJ2-3; D perhaps matches TRBD1 (6 bases). The V gene's germline CDR1 is DFQATT and CDR2 SNEGSKA (reference sequence). The ends were cut back, 4 bases at V and 0 bases at J, with 17 bases in the middle. This CDR3 comprises 16 residues. CDR3 DNA sequence: TGCAGTGCTAACAACAGGGTCCTCTCGAGCACAGATACGCAGTATTTT. It codes for CSANNRVLSSTDTQYF.

This clonotype came up a few times. This chain connects TRBV6-2 or TRBV6-3 to TRBJ2-5; D unclear. CDR3 length: 13 amino acids. CDR1 MNHEY and CDR2 SVGEGT come from the germline V gene. V lost 2 bases, J lost 3 bases, and 7 bases lay in between. In DNA, the CDR3 is TGTGCCAGCAGTTACGGTCCAGAAGAGACCCAGTACTTC. Translation: CASSYGPEETQYF.

This clonotype has just a few counts. The chain has TRBV5-1 and TRBJ2-3; 9 positions agree with TRBD1. This CDR3 has 15 residues. Looked up from germline, CDR1 is SGHRS and CDR2 is YFSETQ. The ends lost 4 bases at V and 3 bases at J; junction bases unmatched: 6. The CDR3 region is CASSREDRGTDTQYF. In DNA, the CDR3 is TGCGCCAGCAGCCGTGAGGACAGGGGAACAGATACGCAGTATTTT.

This clonotype was seen only a few times. The chain carries TRBV4-1 and TRBJ1-5, with TRBD1 matching over 8 bases. This CDR3 comprises 15 residues. With V trimmed by 6 bases and J by 4 bases, 8 bases remained unmatched. Germline values: CDR1 MGHRA, CDR2 YSYEKL. For the CDR3, the DNA is TGCGCCAGCAGTCCGACCGGGACAGGTAATCAGCCCCAGCATTTT. This gives the protein CASSPTGTGNQPQHF.

The chain combines TRBV24-1 with TRBJ1-2; D is unresolved. The CDR3 contains 14 residues. V was clipped by 0 bases and J by 7 bases, with 11 bases between them. Germline V gene lookup returns CDR1 KGHDR and CDR2 SFDVKD. CDR3 nucleotide sequence: TGTGCCACCAGTGATTTGCTACAATCGACTGGCTACACCTTC. It translates to CATSDLLQSTGYTF.

This clonotype has only a few counts. The chain links TRBV4-2 to TRBJ1-6; D is undetermined. Per the germline V gene, CDR1 is LGHNA and CDR2 is YNFKEQ. The CDR3 runs to 16 residues. Deletions cut 1 base from V and 4 bases from J, with 11 bases between. CDR3 region: CASSQGTQSYNSPLHF. The CDR3 coding sequence is TGTGCCAGCAGCCAAGGGACCCAGTCTTATAATTCACCCCTCCACTTT.

The chain combines TRBV5-6 with TRBJ2-1; TRBD1 agrees at 7 bases. The germline V gene encodes CDR1 SGHDT and CDR2 YYEEEE. V was pared by 4 bases and J by 13 bases, with 11 bases of the junction left unmatched. This CDR3 has 13 amino acids. This CDR3 is CASSTGTEGTQFF. The CDR3 DNA reads TGTGCCAGCAGCACGGGGACAGAGGGCACTCAGTTCTTC.

Only a few counts were recorded for this clonotype. The chain has TRBV4-1 and TRBJ2-1, with 7 bases aligning to TRBD2. Germline trimming cut 4 bases from V and 4 bases from J; bases unmatched to any gene: 13. Germline V gene data show CDR1 as MGHRA and CDR2 as YSYEKL. The CDR3 loop spans 17 amino acids. CDR3 sequence: CASSPIRGLGSYNEQFF. CDR3 nucleotides: TGCGCCAGCAGCCCTATCCGAGGACTAGGATCTTACAATGAGCAGTTCTTC.

The chain is built from TRBV5-5 and TRBJ1-5; 7 bases match TRBD1. CDR3 length equals 14 residues. V shed 0 bases, J shed 9 bases, and the junction held 6 bases outside the gene matches. CDR1 is SGHKS and CDR2 is YYEKEE in the germline V gene (reference sequence). CDR3 amino acids: CASSLDRGVWPQHF. As DNA, the CDR3 is TGTGCCAGCAGCTTGGACAGGGGCGTGTGGCCCCAGCATTTT.

The sample holds a few counts of this clonotype. CDR3 bases: TGCAGTGCTAGAGACCGGACAGGGTATGGCTACACCTTC. The encoded protein is CSARDRTGYGYTF. V is TRBV20-1 and J is TRBJ1-2, with 8 positions matching TRBD1. J gave up 5 bases and V 0 bases, and 2 bases lay outside the gene matches. This CDR3 comprises 13 residues. The germline gives CDR1 DFQATT, CDR2 SNEGSKA (reference sequence).

This clonotype was seen many times. The chain is built from TRBV9 and TRBJ1-6; D call uncertain. V lost 3 bases, J lost 7 bases, and 14 bases lay in between. The CDR3 length is 15 residues. The germline gives CDR1 SGDLS, CDR2 YYNGEE. The CDR3 region is CASSASTARNSPLHF. In nucleotides, the CDR3 is TGTGCCAGCAGCGCCTCGACGGCGAGGAATTCACCCCTCCACTTT.

The chain couples TRBV5-1 to TRBJ2-7; 7 positions agree with TRBD1. CDR3 length equals 14 residues. The V gene end was trimmed by 1 base and the J gene end by 3 bases; junction bases not matched to a gene: 4. Looked up from germline, CDR1 is SGHRS and CDR2 is YFSETQ. CDR3 protein: CASSLFDRDYEQYF. The CDR3 region has the DNA TGCGCCAGCAGCTTGTTTGACAGGGACTACGAGCAGTACTTC.

This chain joins TRBV6-2 or TRBV6-3 and TRBJ2-1; 7 bases line up with TRBD2. The germline CDR1 and CDR2 sequences are MNHEY and SVGEGT. The CDR3 extends over 13 amino acids. With V trimmed by 0 bases and J by 16 bases, 9 bases remained unmatched. This CDR3 is CASSYSIGLDPFF. The DNA for the CDR3 is TGTGCCAGCAGTTACTCGATTGGACTAGATCCCTTCTTC.

This clonotype has ten or more counts. The chain has TRBV7-2 and TRBJ2-4; D uncertain. The V gene's germline CDR1 is SGHTA and CDR2 FQGNSA. The ends were cut back, 1 base at V and 8 bases at J, with 9 bases in the middle. The CDR3 is 13 amino acids. The CDR3 nucleotides are TGTGCCAGCAGCTTAGAGTGGGAAGACATTCAGTACTTC. Its protein product is CASSLEWEDIQYF.

This clonotype was detected only a few times. The J gene is TRBJ2-1, the V gene TRBV5-1; D gene ambiguous. Germline V CDR1 and CDR2: SGHRS, YFSETQ. Deletions cut 1 base from V and 0 bases from J, with 11 bases between. This CDR3 region has 16 residues. This chain's CDR3 is CASSLMAASSYNEQFF. CDR3 DNA: TGCGCCAGCAGCTTGATGGCGGCAAGCTCCTACAATGAGCAGTTCTTC.

This clonotype was detected only a few times. The J gene is TRBJ2-3, the V gene TRBV20-1, with 12 nucleotides matching TRBD2. J gave up 4 bases and V 5 bases, and 7 bases lay outside the gene matches. The germline V gene has CDR1 DFQATT and CDR2 SNEGSKA (reference sequence). This CDR3 is 15 amino acids long. The CDR3 DNA is TGCAGTGCTGTGAGACTAGCGGGAGTTTCAGATACGCAGTATTTT. This codes for CSAVRLAGVSDTQYF.

This chain joins TRBV4-1 and TRBJ1-2; 9 nucleotides match TRBD1. V shed 0 bases, J shed 8 bases, and the junction held 7 bases outside the gene matches. Germline CDR1 MGHRA, CDR2 YSYEKL. This CDR3 contains 15 residues. CDR3 coding DNA: TGCGCCAGCAGCCAAGACGGGACAGGGCTCGGAGGCTACACCTTC. Amino acid sequence: CASSQDGTGLGGYTF.

This chain connects TRBV7-2 to TRBJ2-5; 13 nucleotides line up with TRBD2. CDR1 and CDR2 from the germline V gene are SGHTA and FQGNSA. The CDR3 extends over 17 amino acids. V was clipped by 4 bases and J by 4 bases; unmatched bases: 9. The CDR3 DNA follows: TGTGCCAGCAGCTCACGACTAGCGGGGGGTGGCCGAGAGACCCAGTACTTC. Its translation: CASSSRLAGGGRETQYF.

The rearrangement links TRBV6-2 or TRBV6-3 to TRBJ2-2; no reliable D call. V was trimmed by 2 bases and J by 3 bases, leaving 10 bases between them. The CDR3 is made up of 15 amino acids. The V gene's germline CDR1 is MNHEY and CDR2 SVGEGT. CDR3 loop: CASSYEPHYTGELFF. In nucleotides, the CDR3 is TGTGCCAGCAGTTACGAGCCCCATTACACCGGGGAGCTGTTTTTT.

This clonotype was recorded a few times. The chain recombines TRBV6-4 with TRBJ1-1; D gene unclear. The CDR3 has 13 residues. V lost 6 bases to trimming and J lost 7 bases, with 15 bases between them. Germline CDR1 MRHNA, CDR2 SNTAGT. CDR3 in amino acids: CASSDKGLGEAFF. The CDR3 nucleotides read TGTGCCAGCAGCGACAAAGGGTTGGGTGAAGCTTTCTTT.